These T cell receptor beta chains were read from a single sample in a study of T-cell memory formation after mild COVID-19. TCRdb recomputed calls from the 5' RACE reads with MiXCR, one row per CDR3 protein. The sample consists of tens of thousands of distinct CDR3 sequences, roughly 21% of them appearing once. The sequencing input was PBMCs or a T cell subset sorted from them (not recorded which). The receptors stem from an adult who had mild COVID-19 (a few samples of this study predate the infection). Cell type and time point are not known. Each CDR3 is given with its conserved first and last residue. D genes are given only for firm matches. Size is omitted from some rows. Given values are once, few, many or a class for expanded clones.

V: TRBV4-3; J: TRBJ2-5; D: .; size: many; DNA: TGCGCCAGCAGCCGGAATGCCCAGCGGCAAGAGACCCAGTACTTC; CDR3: CASSRNAQRQETQYF
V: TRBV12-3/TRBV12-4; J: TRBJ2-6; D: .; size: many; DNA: TGTGCCAGCAGTCTTTCGCAGGGGCTGTCTGGGGCCAACGTCCTGACTTTC; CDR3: CASSLSQGLSGANVLTF
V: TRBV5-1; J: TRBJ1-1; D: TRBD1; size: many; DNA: TGCGCCAGCAGCTTGGCCGGACAGGGGATGAACACTGAAGCTTTCTTT; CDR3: CASSLAGQGMNTEAFF
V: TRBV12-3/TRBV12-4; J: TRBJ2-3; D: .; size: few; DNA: TGTGCCAGCAGCCCCCGTCGATTGAGTCCAGATACGCAGTATTTT; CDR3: CASSPRRLSPDTQYF
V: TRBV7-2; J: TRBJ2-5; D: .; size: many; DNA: TGTGCCAGCAGCCCCGGATCACCAGAGACCCAGTACTTC; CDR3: CASSPGSPETQYF
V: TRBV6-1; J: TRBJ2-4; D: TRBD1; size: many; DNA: TGTGCCAGCAGTGAAAACAGGGGAAACATTCAGTACTTC; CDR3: CASSENRGNIQYF
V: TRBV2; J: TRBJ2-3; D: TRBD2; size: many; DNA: TGTGCCAGCACCTTGACTAGCGGGAGAACAGATACGCAGTATTTT; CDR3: CASTLTSGRTDTQYF
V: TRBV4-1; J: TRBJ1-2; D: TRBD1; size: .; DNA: TGCGCCAGCAGCCGGCCGACAGGGGACTATGGCTACACCTTC; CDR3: CASSRPTGDYGYTF
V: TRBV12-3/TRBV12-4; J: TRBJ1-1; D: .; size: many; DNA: TGTGCCAGCAGTGCAGGGGCCACTGCTGAAGCTTTCTTT; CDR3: CASSAGATAEAFF
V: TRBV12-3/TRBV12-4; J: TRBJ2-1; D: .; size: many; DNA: TGTGCCAGCCGCGGGACACCCGACCGTAATAATGAGCAGTTCTTC; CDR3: CASRGTPDRNNEQFF
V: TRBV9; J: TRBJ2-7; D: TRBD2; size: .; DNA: TGTGCCAGCAGCGGTAGCGGGAGGGCCAACTCCGAGCAGTACTTC; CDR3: CASSGSGRANSEQYF
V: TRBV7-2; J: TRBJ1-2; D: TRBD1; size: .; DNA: TGTGCCAGCAGCTGGGACAGGCGGAATGGCTACACCTTC; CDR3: CASSWDRRNGYTF
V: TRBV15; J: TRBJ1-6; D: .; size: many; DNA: TGTGCCACCAGCAGAGATACAAACAAGGCTTCACCCCTCCACTTT; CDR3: CATSRDTNKASPLHF
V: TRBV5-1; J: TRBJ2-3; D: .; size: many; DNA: TGCGCCAGCAGCTTGGATCCAAGCACAGATACGCAGTATTTT; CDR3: CASSLDPSTDTQYF
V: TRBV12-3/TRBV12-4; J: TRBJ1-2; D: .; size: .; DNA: TGTGCCAGCAGGGACGAGGACGGTGCTGGAGGCTACACCTTC; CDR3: CASRDEDGAGGYTF
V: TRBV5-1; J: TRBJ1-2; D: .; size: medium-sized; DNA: TGCGCCAGCAGTCCACAGGTTACAAACTATGGCTACACCTTC; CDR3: CASSPQVTNYGYTF
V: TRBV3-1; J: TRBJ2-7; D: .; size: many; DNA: TGTGCCAGCAGCCAAGTGGTCTACGAGCAGTACTTC; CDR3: CASSQVVYEQYF
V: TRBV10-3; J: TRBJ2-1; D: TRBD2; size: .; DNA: TGTGCCATCACTAGCGGGGGGAACAATGAGCAGTTCTTC; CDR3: CAITSGGNNEQFF
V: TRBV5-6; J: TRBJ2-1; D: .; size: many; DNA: TGTGCCAGCAGTTCGGGGGCGCTTTTGGGGCAGTTCTTC; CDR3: CASSSGALLGQFF
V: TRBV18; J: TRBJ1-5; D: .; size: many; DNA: TGTGCCAGCTCACCACCGAATCAGCCCCAGCATTTT; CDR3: CASSPPNQPQHF
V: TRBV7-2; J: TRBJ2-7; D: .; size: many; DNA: TGTGCCAGCAGCACAATTCAGGGGGGCGAGCAGTACTTC; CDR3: CASSTIQGGEQYF
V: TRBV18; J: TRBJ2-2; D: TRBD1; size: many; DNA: TGTGCCAGCTCACCCGGACAGGCCTCGAACACCGGGGAGCTGTTTTTT; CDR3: CASSPGQASNTGELFF
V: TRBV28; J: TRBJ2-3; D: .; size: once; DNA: TGTGCCAGCAGTTACTCTTTGGACAGACACACAGATACGCAGTATTTT; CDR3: CASSYSLDRHTDTQYF
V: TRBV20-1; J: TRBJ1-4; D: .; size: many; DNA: TGCAGTGCTAGTTATCAGGGGGAAAAACTGTTTTTT; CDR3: CSASYQGEKLFF
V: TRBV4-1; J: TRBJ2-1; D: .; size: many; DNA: TGCGCCAGCAGCCGAGGATCGGCCAATGAGCAGTTCTTC; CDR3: CASSRGSANEQFF
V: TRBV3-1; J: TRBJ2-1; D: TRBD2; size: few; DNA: TGTGCCAGCAGCCAACCGGGACTAGGGACCAATGAGCAGTTCTTC; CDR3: CASSQPGLGTNEQFF
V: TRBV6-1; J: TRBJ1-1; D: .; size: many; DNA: TGTGCCAGCAGCCCGACCCACTCGAACACTGAAGCTTTCTTT; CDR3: CASSPTHSNTEAFF
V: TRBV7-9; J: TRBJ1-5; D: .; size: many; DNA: TGTGCCAGCAGCTTTAACACCAATCAGCCCCAGCATTTT; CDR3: CASSFNTNQPQHF